The 29 T cell receptor beta chains presented below share a single source sample, sequenced in a study of cytomegalovirus exposure and HLA in healthy donors. PCR employed 60 Vbeta and 13 Jbeta primers. TCRdb keeps only in-frame clones here, not all; method: immunoSEQ multiplex PCR. The data contain roughly 140,000 clones, 80% of them singletons. Input material: PBMCs. The receptors stem from a man aged 30 to 45 in good health and CMV-seronegative.

About this clone: Other DNA sequences of this sample code for an identical CDR3. The chain recombines TRBV5-6 with TRBJ1-4, with TRBD1 as a possible D gene (6 bases). The germline CDR1 and CDR2 sequences are SGHDT and YYEEEE. The V and J ends lost 0 bases and 8 bases respectively, with 11 bases between them. The CDR3 contains 14 residues. This CDR3 is CASSLGRQGEKLFF. In DNA, the CDR3 is TGTGCCAGCAGCTTGGGAAGGCAGGGGGAAAAACTGTTTTTT.

The genes are TRBV6-1 and TRBJ1-1; D not resolved. The germline V gene encodes CDR1 MNHNS and CDR2 SASEGT. With 1 base removed from V and 3 bases from J, the gap between germline ends came to 12 bases. The CDR3 spans 15 residues. The CDR3 DNA sequence: TGTGCCAGCAGTGAAGGGGCGGGGTGGGACACTGAAGCTTTCTTT. As protein: CASSEGAGWDTEAFF.

This clone showed up just once. The chain is built from TRBV2 and TRBJ2-7; 7 nucleotides align to TRBD1. V gave up 8 bases and J gave up 0 bases; unmatched junction bases: 4. This CDR3 has 13 amino acids. Germline loops: CDR1 SNHLY, CDR2 FYNNEI. CDR3: CASGGQLSYEQYF. CDR3 sequence (DNA): TGTGCCAGCGGGGGACAGCTCTCCTACGAGCAGTACTTC.

The rearrangement joins TRBV27 to TRBJ2-1; 11 nucleotides agree with TRBD2. This CDR3 region has 17 residues. Germline V lookup: CDR1 MNHEY, CDR2 SMNVEV (reference sequence). Losses at the gene ends were 4 bases for V and 4 bases for J; bases not matched to a gene: 9. DNA for the CDR3: TGTGCCAGCAGTTCAATACCGGGACTAGCGGAGTACAATGAGCAGTTCTTC. As protein: CASSSIPGLAEYNEQFF.

The chain couples TRBV29-1 to TRBJ1-5, with 10 bases lining up with TRBD1. Germline V lookup: CDR1 SQVTM, CDR2 ANQGSEA. Germline trimming cut 6 bases from V and 3 bases from J; bases unmatched to any gene: 8. The CDR3 contains 15 residues. CDR3 in DNA: TGCAGCGTGCTCTCGGGGACAGGGGACAATCAGCCCCAGCATTTT. Its translation is CSVLSGTGDNQPQHF. The variable domain in full, with the rest retrieved from reference TRBV29-1 and TRBJ1-5, is SAVISQKPSRDICQRGTSLTIQCQVDSQVTMMFWYRQQPGQSLTLIATANQGSEATYESGFVIDKFPISRPNLTFSTLTVSNMSPEDSSIYLCSVLSGTGDNQPQHFGDGTRLSIL.

The CDR3 reads CAIDPRTGYGYTF. CDR3 nucleotides: TGTGCCATCGACCCCAGGACTGGCTATGGCTACACCTTC. The chain links TRBV28 to TRBJ1-2, with D uncertain. V was cut by 10 bases and J by 4 bases, with 16 bases left in between. Germline V gene data show CDR1 as MDHEN and CDR2 as SYDVKM. This CDR3 has 13 amino acids.

The chain employs TRBV4-2 and TRBJ2-1, with TRBD2 as a possible D gene (5 bases). The CDR3 is made up of 19 amino acids. With 4 bases removed from V and 3 bases from J, the gap between germline ends came to 25 bases. Germline values: CDR1 LGHNA, CDR2 YNFKEQ. The CDR3 sequence is CASSPNLQKRGIHYNEQFF. The CDR3, as DNA: TGTGCCAGCAGCCCCAATTTACAAAAACGGGGTATCCACTACAATGAGCAGTTCTTC.

The chain employs TRBV30 and TRBJ1-5; 10 bases align to TRBD1. With 3 bases clipped from V and 6 bases from J, the junction kept 5 bases outside the gene matches. The CDR3 totals 14 residues. In germline, CDR1 is GTSNPN, CDR2 SVGIG (reference sequence). For the CDR3, the DNA is TGTGCCTGGAGGACGGGGACAGGGGTTCAGCCCCAGCATTTT. This gives the protein CAWRTGTGVQPQHF.

This chain joins TRBV11-2 and TRBJ2-7; 7 bases map to TRBD1. From germline, CDR1 is SGHAT and CDR2 FQNNGV. The CDR3 is made up of 15 amino acids. Trimming removed 4 bases from V and 0 bases from J; junction bases left unmatched: 6. Here the CDR3 DNA reads TGTGCCAGCAGCTCCCTCCGGGACAGCTCCTACGAGCAGTACTTC. Translating gives CASSSLRDSSYEQYF.

This sequence joins TRBV28 and TRBJ1-5; D uncertain. Looked up from germline, CDR1 is MDHEN and CDR2 is SYDVKM. The CDR3 is 13 amino acids. Trimming left V 1 base short and J 6 bases short, with 7 bases between. The CDR3 reads CASSLLVAQPQHF. CDR3 DNA sequence: TGTGCCAGCAGTTTATTGGTGGCTCAGCCCCAGCATTTT.

The J gene is TRBJ1-1, the V gene TRBV7-9, with 7 bases lining up with TRBD1. Losses at the gene ends were 0 bases for V and 5 bases for J; bases not matched to a gene: 6. Germline V gene lookup returns CDR1 SEHNR and CDR2 FQNEAQ (reference sequence). CDR3 length: 15 residues. The CDR3 here is CASSLARNRGTEAFF. The CDR3 DNA is TGTGCCAGCAGCTTAGCGCGAAACAGGGGTACTGAAGCTTTCTTT.

V and J are TRBV11-2 and TRBJ2-1; 10 bases agree with TRBD1. The CDR3 is 13 amino acids. J gave up 10 bases and V 4 bases, and 4 bases lay outside the gene matches. Germline V lookup: CDR1 SGHAT, CDR2 FQNNGV. The CDR3 sequence is CASSSDRGREQFF. The CDR3 DNA reads as TGTGCCAGCAGCTCCGACAGGGGGCGGGAGCAGTTCTTC.

V usage is TRBV6-1 and J usage is TRBJ2-2; D is uncertain. V was shortened by 4 bases and J by 2 bases, with 5 bases between the two germline ends. Germline CDR1 MNHNS, CDR2 SASEGT. This CDR3 is built from 13 residues. The CDR3 DNA follows: TGTGCCAGCAGTGTCCAAAACACCGGGGAGCTGTTTTTT. Protein: CASSVQNTGELFF.

The V call is TRBV30, the J call TRBJ2-1, with 13 bases lining up with TRBD2. The J segment lost 7 bases and the V segment lost 0 bases, leaving 3 bases of the junction unmatched. The CDR3 spans 15 residues. Germline V CDR1 and CDR2: GTSNPN, SVGIG (reference sequence). CDR3 sequence: CAWSVGTSGVNEQFF. CDR3 DNA sequence: TGTGCCTGGAGTGTAGGGACTAGCGGGGTTAATGAGCAGTTCTTC.

The chain uses TRBV5-1 and TRBJ1-1; TRBD1 matches at 7 bases. This CDR3 has 14 amino acids. Germline trimming cut 2 bases from V and 0 bases from J; bases unmatched to any gene: 1. Germline V gene lookup returns CDR1 SGHRS and CDR2 YFSETQ. CDR3 DNA sequence: TGCGCCAGCAGCTTTGACAGGGTGAACACTGAAGCTTTCTTT. This gives the protein CASSFDRVNTEAFF.

This rearrangement joins TRBV28 to TRBJ2-3, with 7 bases matching TRBD2. The V gene's germline CDR1 is MDHEN and CDR2 SYDVKM. V was clipped by 2 bases and J by 1 base; unmatched bases: 0. There are 14 residues in the CDR3. CDR3 DNA sequence: TGTGCCAGCAGTTTAACTAGCGGCACAGATACGCAGTATTTT. Its translation is CASSLTSGTDTQYF.

The V call is TRBV5-1, the J call TRBJ2-1, with TRBD2 matching over 7 bases. Germline V lookup: CDR1 SGHRS, CDR2 YFSETQ. This CDR3 has 17 amino acids. V was pared by 0 bases and J by 3 bases, with 9 bases of the junction left unmatched. In nucleotides, the CDR3 is TGCGCCAGCAGCTTGGTCCCCGCGGGCGGGAGCTACAATGAGCAGTTCTTC. The encoded protein is CASSLVPAGGSYNEQFF.

V and J are TRBV5-4 and TRBJ2-3; TRBD1 matches 7 bases. Germline V gives CDR1 SGHNT, CDR2 YYREEE (reference sequence). The CDR3 has 14 amino acids. The junction had 4 bases not matched to a gene; V was cut back by 2 bases and J by 4 bases. CDR3 coding DNA: TGTGCCAGCAGCTTCGGGACAGTTCCAGATACGCAGTATTTT. Protein sequence: CASSFGTVPDTQYF.

V gene TRBV7-2 combines with J gene TRBJ2-5; 7 bases fit TRBD2. This CDR3 comprises 14 residues. The germline V gene has CDR1 SGHTA and CDR2 FQGNSA. Trimming at V came to 5 bases and at J to 1 base, leaving 4 bases not matched to a gene. The CDR3 DNA reads as TGTGCCAGCAGCCGAACGGGGGGCCAAGAGACCCAGTACTTC. Residues: CASSRTGGQETQYF.

The chain has TRBV28 and TRBJ2-7; 11 bases align to TRBD2. The CDR3 spans 14 residues. The germline CDR1 and CDR2 sequences are MDHEN and SYDVKM. Trimming cost V 3 bases and J 4 bases; bases outside gene matches: 2. The CDR3 spells CASSFPSGGYEQYF. The CDR3 coding sequence is TGTGCCAGCAGTTTCCCTAGCGGGGGGTACGAGCAGTACTTC.

This chain uses TRBV6-4 with TRBJ1-5; tentative D call: TRBD1 (5 bases). Deletions cut 5 bases from V and 0 bases from J, with 17 bases between. The CDR3 has 17 residues. Germline V gene lookup returns CDR1 MRHNA and CDR2 SNTAGT. CDR3 bases: TGTGCCAGCAGTCTCCTGGGCAGGGCTTATAGCAATCAGCCCCAGCATTTT. It yields the protein CASSLLGRAYSNQPQHF.

The J gene is TRBJ2-1, the V gene TRBV5-1; D may be TRBD2 (6 bases). The V gene lost 0 bases and the J gene lost 12 bases, with 16 bases spanning the gap. The germline V gene has CDR1 SGHRS and CDR2 YFSETQ. The CDR3 totals 14 residues. CDR3 sequence: CASSLEVTRGGQFF. The CDR3 nucleotides read TGCGCCAGCAGCTTGGAGGTGACGCGGGGTGGGCAGTTCTTC.

V is TRBV27 and J is TRBJ1-1; no clear D gene. Trimming shortened V by 3 bases and J by 3 bases, and 11 bases separated the two germline ends. The V gene's germline CDR1 is MNHEY and CDR2 SMNVEV (reference sequence). The CDR3 consists of 14 residues. CDR3 region: CASSFQGRDTEAFF. CDR3 DNA sequence: TGTGCCAGCAGTTTTCAAGGTCGGGACACTGAAGCTTTCTTT.

The chain combines TRBV28 with TRBJ1-2; 8 bases fit TRBD1. This CDR3 spans 15 amino acids. The germline V gene encodes CDR1 MDHEN and CDR2 SYDVKM. Germline trimming cut 6 bases from V and 3 bases from J; bases unmatched to any gene: 9. The CDR3 spells CASRGAGGAHYGYTF. DNA for the CDR3: TGTGCCAGCAGGGGAGCAGGGGGCGCCCACTATGGCTACACCTTC.

This chain joins TRBV30 and TRBJ1-5, with 7 nucleotides matching TRBD1. V was pared by 1 base and J by 6 bases, with 9 bases of the junction left unmatched. This CDR3 comprises 15 residues. The V gene's germline CDR1 is GTSNPN and CDR2 SVGIG (reference sequence). This chain's CDR3 is CAWSAGGGPGQPQHF. CDR3 nucleotide sequence: TGTGCCTGGAGTGCAGGGGGAGGCCCGGGTCAGCCCCAGCATTTT.

The genes are TRBV7-3 and TRBJ2-1; perhaps TRBD2 as D (7 bases). This CDR3 contains 15 residues. Trimming stripped 2 bases from V and 9 bases from J, with 17 bases between. Germline V CDR1 and CDR2: SGHTA, FQGTGA. The CDR3 DNA follows: TGTGCCAGCAGCTTACTGGCGGGGGCGGACTTTGAGCAGTTCTTC. It encodes CASSLLAGADFEQFF.

This clone was detected only a few times. The chain uses TRBV19 and TRBJ2-3; 11 positions agree with TRBD1. Trimming removed 4 bases from V and 6 bases from J; junction bases left unmatched: 9. CDR1 LNHDA and CDR2 SQIVND come from the germline V gene (reference sequence). The CDR3 is 16 amino acids. CDR3 sequence reads: CASSTRDRGNPDTQYF. Here the CDR3 DNA reads TGTGCCAGTAGTACCCGGGACAGGGGGAATCCGGATACGCAGTATTTT.

The chain joins TRBV4-2 to TRBJ1-5; weak D call: TRBD1 (5 bases). Per the germline V gene, CDR1 is LGHNA and CDR2 is YNFKEQ. The V and J ends lost 4 bases and 3 bases respectively, with 10 bases between them. This CDR3 region has 14 residues. CDR3 in amino acids: CASSLGGDNQPQHF. The CDR3 DNA follows: TGTGCCAGCAGCCTTGGAGGGGACAATCAGCCCCAGCATTTT.

V is TRBV7-3 and J is TRBJ2-3; D is perhaps TRBD2 (5 bases). This CDR3 comprises 14 residues. Germline V gives CDR1 SGHTA, CDR2 FQGTGA. V lost 3 bases to trimming and J lost 8 bases, with 15 bases between them. The CDR3 bases are TGTGCCAGCAGCTTCCCGCCCGGAGAGGGTACGCAGTATTTT. Translating gives CASSFPPGEGTQYF.